Given below is one T cell receptor (beta chain) in context. With random hexamers, reverse transcription was performed on roughly 0.45 to 1 ug of RNA. immunoSEQ multiplex PCR amplified TCR beta CDR3 across 54 Vbeta, 13 Jbeta. Via MiXCR, TCRdb re-called the immunoSEQ multiplex PCR reads, giving one row per CDR3 protein. The table has 150,000 to 200,000 distinct CDR3 sequences, around 90% seen once; the top ten hold over 0.075%. Bulk CD8+ and CD4+ cells came from magnetic negative isolation; CD8+ TEMRA by FACS. These data come from a study of CD8 T cells in Susac syndrome. Trimming took off 3 bases at V and 0 bases at J, with 24 bases between the two ends. The CDR3 spans 21 residues.

This chain joins TRBV12-3 or TRBV12-4 and TRBJ1-6; no reliable D call. This TCR was recovered from a human donor with Susac syndrome. Input material: CD4+ T cells from PBMCs. The CDR3 region has the DNA TGTGCCAGCAGTTTTTTTGTTGTTTACGGTGGATGTTACTCCTATAATTCACCCCTCCACTTT. Translation gives CASSFFVVYGGCYSYNSPLHF.